One sample yielded the 14 T cell receptor beta chains listed below, sequenced in a study of blood T cell repertoires in COVID-19. Measured with immunoSEQ multiplex PCR; TCRdb has only the in-frame clones, and not every one. The sample includes around 24,000 clones, 75% to 90% of them seen just once. Sequencing was carried out using peripheral blood. The receptor set was obtained from a human donor in a cohort sampled during active COVID-19.

V and J are TRBV29-1 and TRBJ2-5, with D possibly matching TRBD2 (6 bases). Germline assignment: CDR1 SQVTM and CDR2 ANQGSEA. The CDR3 totals 12 residues. Trimming stripped 7 bases from V and 4 bases from J, with 13 bases between. For the CDR3, the DNA is TGCAGCGCGACCGGGACTGCAGAGACCCAGTACTTC. Translating it yields CSATGTAETQYF.

This clone was seen a single time. The V and J genes are TRBV12-5 and TRBJ2-7, with 14 bases matching TRBD2. This CDR3 spans 16 amino acids. J was trimmed by 5 bases and V by 7 bases; bases with no gene match: 10. CDR1 and CDR2 (germline): LGHNT, FRNRAP. DNA for the CDR3: TGTGCTAGTGCCTCAGGGACTAGCGGGAGTAAAGACGAGCAGTACTTC. It is translated as CASASGTSGSKDEQYF.

This clone was recorded a few times. The rearrangement uses TRBV5-1 and TRBJ1-4; D is possibly TRBD1 (6 bases). The CDR3 is 15 amino acids. V shed 4 bases and J shed 8 bases, with 18 bases lying between them. Germline loops: CDR1 SGHRS, CDR2 YFSETQ. DNA of the CDR3: TGCGCCAGCAGCCGTCGGGAACAGGGCGACGAAAAACTGTTTTTT. Its protein product is CASSRREQGDEKLFF.

The chain couples TRBV5-1 to TRBJ1-3; D gene ambiguous. V was clipped by 0 bases and J by 4 bases, with 11 bases between them. From germline, CDR1 is SGHRS and CDR2 YFSETQ. This CDR3 region has 15 residues. The CDR3: CASSLDSSRGNTIYF. CDR3 sequence (DNA): TGCGCCAGCAGCTTGGACTCAAGCCGCGGAAACACCATATATTTT.

The DNA of the CDR3 is TGTGCCAGTAGTATTAGGGGGCTCGACACTGAAGCTTTCTTT. It translates to CASSIRGLDTEAFF. The rearrangement joins TRBV19 to TRBJ1-1, with 7 bases aligning to TRBD1. After removal of 3 bases from V and 3 bases from J, the junction contained 4 bases not matched to a gene. Looked up from germline, CDR1 is LNHDA and CDR2 is SQIVND (reference sequence). CDR3 size: 14 residues.

This chain uses TRBV9 with TRBJ1-6; no clear D. The CDR3 has 13 residues. V was cut by 0 bases and J by 8 bases, with 6 bases left in between. Germline-derived CDR1 and CDR2 are SGDLS and YYNGEE. In DNA, the CDR3 is TGTGCCAGCAGCGTAGTTTCAGATTCACCCCTCCACTTT. Protein: CASSVVSDSPLHF.

The chain joins TRBV21-1 to TRBJ2-7; the table's D call of TRBD1 was not tested on the DNA. TRBV21-1 is a documented pseudogene. The CDR3 consists of 14 residues. Written as DNA, the CDR3 is TGTGCCAGCAGCAAAGCCAAGGGGGACGTCGAGCAGTACTTC. It is translated as CASSKAKGDVEQYF.

The DNA of the CDR3 is TGTGCCAGCAGCCCTCGTCCCGGGACAGGGATAGGCGAGCAGTTCTTC. Encoded protein: CASSPRPGTGIGEQFF. The chain is built from TRBV9 and TRBJ2-1; 9 bases match TRBD1. Germline assignment: CDR1 SGDLS and CDR2 YYNGEE. Unmatched junction bases numbered 15, after V lost 4 bases and J lost 10 bases. There are 16 residues in the CDR3.

A note on this clone: Distinct nucleotide sequences in the sample also encode this CDR3. The chain joins TRBV9 to TRBJ2-2; no clear D. V lost 0 bases and J 5 bases, leaving 8 bases between the germline ends. Germline loops: CDR1 SGDLS, CDR2 YYNGEE. This CDR3 has 14 residues. The DNA of the CDR3 is TGTGCCAGCAGCGTAGGAGCCAGGACCGGGGAGCTGTTTTTT. Residues: CASSVGARTGELFF.

This clone has only a few counts. This rearrangement joins TRBV20-1 to TRBJ2-7, with D perhaps TRBD1 (6 bases). The V end was cut by 4 bases, the J end by 7 bases, with 11 bases between. This CDR3 contains 11 residues. The germline CDR1 and CDR2 sequences are DFQATT and SNEGSKA (reference sequence). The CDR3 sequence: CSANTGWEQYF. The CDR3 region has the DNA TGCAGTGCTAACACAGGGTGGGAGCAGTACTTC.

This clone has a single count. The chain is built from TRBV28 and TRBJ1-5, with unresolved D. This CDR3 is built from 14 residues. Germline V CDR1 and CDR2: MDHEN, SYDVKM. Trimming removed 3 bases at V and 6 bases at J, with 12 bases between. Written as DNA, the CDR3 is TGTGCCAGCAGTTTGAGGGCGCGAAGTCAGCCCCAGCATTTT. Translated: CASSLRARSQPQHF.

This clone was counted once. The chain uses TRBV5-5 and TRBJ2-4; 8 nucleotides line up with TRBD1. Per the germline V gene, CDR1 is SGHKS and CDR2 is YYEKEE (reference sequence). The V gene end was trimmed by 0 bases and the J gene end by 3 bases; junction bases not matched to a gene: 11. The CDR3 loop spans 18 amino acids. The DNA for the CDR3 is TGTGCCAGCAGCTTGGAGGTAGGACAGGGCTCGGGCAAAAACATTCAGTACTTC. Translating it yields CASSLEVGQGSGKNIQYF.

The genes are TRBV2 and TRBJ1-5, with a possible D match to TRBD1 (6 bases). The CDR3 consists of 16 residues. The V end lost 8 bases, the J end lost 3 bases, and 20 bases lay between the germline ends. Germline V gene sequence: CDR1 SNHLY, CDR2 FYNNEI. The CDR3 protein is CASGGRGGWNNQPQHF. The CDR3, as DNA: TGTGCCAGCGGTGGTAGGGGGGGGTGGAACAATCAGCCCCAGCATTTT.

The genes are TRBV6-1 and TRBJ2-5, with 9 nucleotides matching TRBD2. Trimming took 3 bases from V and 1 from J; bases not matched to a gene: 9. This CDR3 is 17 amino acids long. Germline V gene lookup returns CDR1 MNHNS and CDR2 SASEGT. CDR3 residues: CASSEGERGDFQETQYF. The CDR3 DNA is TGTGCCAGCAGTGAGGGAGAGCGGGGGGACTTCCAAGAGACCCAGTACTTC.